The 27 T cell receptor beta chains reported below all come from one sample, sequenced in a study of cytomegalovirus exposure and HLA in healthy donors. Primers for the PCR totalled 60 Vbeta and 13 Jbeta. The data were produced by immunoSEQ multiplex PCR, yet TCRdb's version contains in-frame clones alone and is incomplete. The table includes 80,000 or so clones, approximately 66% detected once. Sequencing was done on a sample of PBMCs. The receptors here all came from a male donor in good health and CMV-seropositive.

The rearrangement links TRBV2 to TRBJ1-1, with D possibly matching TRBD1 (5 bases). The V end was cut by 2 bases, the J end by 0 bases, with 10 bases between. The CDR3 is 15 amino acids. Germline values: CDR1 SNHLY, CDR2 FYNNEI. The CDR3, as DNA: TGTGCCAGCAGTGAAAGCGCAGGGTTGAACACTGAAGCTTTCTTT. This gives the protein CASSESAGLNTEAFF.

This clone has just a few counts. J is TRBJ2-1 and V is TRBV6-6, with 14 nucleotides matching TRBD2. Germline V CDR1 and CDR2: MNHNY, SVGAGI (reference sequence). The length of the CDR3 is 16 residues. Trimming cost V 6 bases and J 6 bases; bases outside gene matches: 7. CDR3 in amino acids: CASRGAGTSGSNEQFF. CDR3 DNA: TGTGCCAGCAGAGGGGCCGGGACTAGCGGGAGCAATGAGCAGTTCTTC.

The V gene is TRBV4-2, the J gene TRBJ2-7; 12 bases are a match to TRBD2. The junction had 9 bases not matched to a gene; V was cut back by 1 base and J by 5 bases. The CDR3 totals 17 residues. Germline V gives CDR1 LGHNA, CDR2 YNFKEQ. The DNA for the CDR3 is TGTGCCAGCAGCCAAGGGGAGACTAGCGGGAGAGGGGACGAGCAGTACTTC. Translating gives CASSQGETSGRGDEQYF.

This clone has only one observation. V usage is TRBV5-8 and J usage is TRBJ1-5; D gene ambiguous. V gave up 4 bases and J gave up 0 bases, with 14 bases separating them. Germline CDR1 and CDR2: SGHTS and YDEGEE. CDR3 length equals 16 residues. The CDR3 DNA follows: TGTGCCAGCAGCCCCCTGGGCCCAGCTAGCAATCAGCCCCAGCATTTT. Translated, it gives CASSPLGPASNQPQHF.

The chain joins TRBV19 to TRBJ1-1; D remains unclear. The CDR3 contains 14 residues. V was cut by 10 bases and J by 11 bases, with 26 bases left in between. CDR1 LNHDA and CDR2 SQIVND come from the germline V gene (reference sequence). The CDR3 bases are TGTGCCACCGAAAACCGGGAAGCGATACAGACGGCTTTCTTT. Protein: CATENREAIQTAFF.

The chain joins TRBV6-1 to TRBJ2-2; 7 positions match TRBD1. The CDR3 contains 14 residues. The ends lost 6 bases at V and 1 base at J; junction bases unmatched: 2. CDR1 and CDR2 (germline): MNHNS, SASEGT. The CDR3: CASRRGQNTGELFF. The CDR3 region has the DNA TGTGCCAGCAGGAGGGGGCAGAACACCGGGGAGCTGTTTTTT.

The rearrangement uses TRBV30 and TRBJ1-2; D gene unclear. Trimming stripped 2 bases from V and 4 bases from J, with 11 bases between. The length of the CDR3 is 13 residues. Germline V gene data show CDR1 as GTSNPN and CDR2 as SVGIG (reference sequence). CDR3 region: CAWSTITGYGYTF. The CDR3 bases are TGTGCCTGGAGTACGATCACCGGCTATGGCTACACCTTC. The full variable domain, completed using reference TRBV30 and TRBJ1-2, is SQTIHQWPATLVQPVGSPLSLECTVEGTSNPNLYWYRQAAGRGLQLLFYSVGIGQISSEVPQNLSASRPQDRQFILSSKKLLLSDSGFYLCAWSTITGYGYTFGSGTRLTVV.

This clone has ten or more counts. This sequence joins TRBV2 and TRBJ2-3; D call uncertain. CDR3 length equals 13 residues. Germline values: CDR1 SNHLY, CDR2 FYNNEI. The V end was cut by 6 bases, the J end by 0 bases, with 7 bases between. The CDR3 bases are TGTGCCAGCAGCGCACAGAGCACAGATACGCAGTATTTT. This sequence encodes CASSAQSTDTQYF.

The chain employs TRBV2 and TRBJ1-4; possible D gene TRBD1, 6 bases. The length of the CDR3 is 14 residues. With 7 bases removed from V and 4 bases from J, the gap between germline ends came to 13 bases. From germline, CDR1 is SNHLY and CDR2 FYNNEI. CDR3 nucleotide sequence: TGTGCCAGCAACAGGGATGTTAGTAATGAAAAACTGTTTTTT. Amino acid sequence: CASNRDVSNEKLFF.

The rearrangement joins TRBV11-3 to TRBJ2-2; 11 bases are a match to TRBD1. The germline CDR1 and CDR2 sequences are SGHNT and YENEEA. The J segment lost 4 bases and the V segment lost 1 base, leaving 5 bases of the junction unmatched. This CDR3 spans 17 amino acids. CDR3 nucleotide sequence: TGTGCCAGCAGCTTAGTACCGGGACAGGGGGGCACCGGGGAGCTGTTTTTT. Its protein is CASSLVPGQGGTGELFF.

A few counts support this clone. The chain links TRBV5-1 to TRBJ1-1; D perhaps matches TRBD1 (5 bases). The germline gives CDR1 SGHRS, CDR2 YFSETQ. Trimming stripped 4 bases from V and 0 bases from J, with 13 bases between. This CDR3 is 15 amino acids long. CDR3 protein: CASSVKQALNTEAFF. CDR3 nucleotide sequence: TGCGCCAGCAGCGTAAAACAGGCGTTGAACACTGAAGCTTTCTTT.

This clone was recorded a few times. CDR3 sequence (DNA): TGCAGCGTTGAATTAGACACTGAAGCTTTCTTT. Its protein is CSVELDTEAFF. V usage is TRBV29-1 and J usage is TRBJ1-1; D gene uncertain. The CDR3 consists of 11 residues. With 2 bases removed from V and 3 bases from J, the gap between germline ends came to 4 bases. Per the germline V gene, CDR1 is SQVTM and CDR2 is ANQGSEA.

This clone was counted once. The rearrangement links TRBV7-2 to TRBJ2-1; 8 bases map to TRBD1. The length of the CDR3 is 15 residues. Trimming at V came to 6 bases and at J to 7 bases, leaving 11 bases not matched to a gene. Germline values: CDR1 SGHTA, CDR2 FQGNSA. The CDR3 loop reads CASRYDRGPQNEQFF. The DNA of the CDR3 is TGTGCCAGCAGATATGACAGGGGACCCCAGAATGAGCAGTTCTTC.

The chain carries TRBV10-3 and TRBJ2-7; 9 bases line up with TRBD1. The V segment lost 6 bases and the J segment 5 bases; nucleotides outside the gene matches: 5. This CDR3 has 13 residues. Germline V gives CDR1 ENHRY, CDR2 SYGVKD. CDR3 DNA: TGTGCCATCAGCAAGACAGGGGGTGACGAGCAGTACTTC. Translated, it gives CAISKTGGDEQYF.

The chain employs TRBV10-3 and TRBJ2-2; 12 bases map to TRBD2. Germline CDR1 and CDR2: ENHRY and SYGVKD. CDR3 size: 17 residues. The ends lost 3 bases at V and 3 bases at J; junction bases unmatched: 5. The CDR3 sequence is CAISDLAGGLDTGELFF. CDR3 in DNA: TGTGCCATCAGTGACCTAGCGGGGGGGCTGGACACCGGGGAGCTGTTTTTT.

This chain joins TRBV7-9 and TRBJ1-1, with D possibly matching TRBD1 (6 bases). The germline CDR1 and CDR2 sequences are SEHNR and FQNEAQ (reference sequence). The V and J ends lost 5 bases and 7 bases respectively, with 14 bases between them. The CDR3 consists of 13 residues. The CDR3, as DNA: TGTGCCAGCAGCCCCGCAGGGGAGGGTGAAGCTTTCTTT. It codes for CASSPAGEGEAFF.

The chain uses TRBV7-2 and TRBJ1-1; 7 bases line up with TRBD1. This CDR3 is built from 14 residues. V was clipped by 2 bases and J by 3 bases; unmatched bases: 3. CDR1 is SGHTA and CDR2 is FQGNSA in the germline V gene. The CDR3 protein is CASSLRGRYTEAFF. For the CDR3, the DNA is TGTGCCAGCAGCTTAAGGGGGCGCTACACTGAAGCTTTCTTT. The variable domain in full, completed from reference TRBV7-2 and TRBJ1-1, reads GAGVSQSPSNKVTEKGKDVELRCDPISGHTALYWYRQSLGQGLEFLIYFQGNSAPDKSGLPSDRFSAERTGGSVSTLTIQRTQQEDSAVYLCASSLRGRYTEAFFGQGTRLTVV.

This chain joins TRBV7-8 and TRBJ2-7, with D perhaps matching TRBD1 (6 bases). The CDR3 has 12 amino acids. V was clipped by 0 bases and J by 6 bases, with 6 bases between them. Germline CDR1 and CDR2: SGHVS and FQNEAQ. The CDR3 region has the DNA TGTGCCAGCAGCTTAGCCAGGGGCGAGCAGTACTTC. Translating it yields CASSLARGEQYF.

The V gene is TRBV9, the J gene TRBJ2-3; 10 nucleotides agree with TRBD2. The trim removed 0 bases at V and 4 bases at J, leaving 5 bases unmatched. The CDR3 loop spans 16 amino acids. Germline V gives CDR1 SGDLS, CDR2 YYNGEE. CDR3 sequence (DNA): TGTGCCAGCAGCGTAGGGGTAGCGGGAGGTTCAGATACGCAGTATTTT. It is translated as CASSVGVAGGSDTQYF.

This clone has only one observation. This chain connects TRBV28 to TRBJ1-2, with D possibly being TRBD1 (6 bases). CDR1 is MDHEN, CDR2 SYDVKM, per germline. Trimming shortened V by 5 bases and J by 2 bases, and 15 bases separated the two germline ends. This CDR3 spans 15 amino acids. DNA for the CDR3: TGTGCCAGCAGTCTCCCCGGGACAACAAACTATGGCTACACCTTC. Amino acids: CASSLPGTTNYGYTF.

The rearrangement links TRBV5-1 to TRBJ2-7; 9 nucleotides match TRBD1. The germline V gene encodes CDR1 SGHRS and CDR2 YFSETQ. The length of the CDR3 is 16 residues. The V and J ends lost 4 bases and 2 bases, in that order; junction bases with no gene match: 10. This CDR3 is CASSTGTGLSTYEQYF. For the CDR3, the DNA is TGCGCCAGCAGCACCGGGACAGGGCTGTCAACCTACGAGCAGTACTTC.

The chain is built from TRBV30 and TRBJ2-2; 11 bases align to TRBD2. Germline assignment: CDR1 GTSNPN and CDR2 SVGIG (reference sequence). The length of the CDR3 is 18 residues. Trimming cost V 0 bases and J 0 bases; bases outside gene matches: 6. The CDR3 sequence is CAWSVLPSGRTNTGELFF. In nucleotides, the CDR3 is TGTGCCTGGAGTGTATTGCCTAGCGGGAGGACGAACACCGGGGAGCTGTTTTTT.

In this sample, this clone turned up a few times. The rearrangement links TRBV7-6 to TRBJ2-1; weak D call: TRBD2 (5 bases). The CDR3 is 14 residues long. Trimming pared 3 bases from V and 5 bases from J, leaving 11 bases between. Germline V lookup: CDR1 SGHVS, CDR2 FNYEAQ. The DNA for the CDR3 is TGTGCCAGCAGCTTCCCGGGGATCCACAATGAGCAGTTCTTC. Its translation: CASSFPGIHNEQFF.

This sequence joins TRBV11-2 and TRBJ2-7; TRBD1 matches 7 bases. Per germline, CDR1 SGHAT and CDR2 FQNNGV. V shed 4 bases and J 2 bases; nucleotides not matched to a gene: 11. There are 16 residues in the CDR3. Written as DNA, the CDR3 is TGTGCCAGCAGCTCAGACGACAGGGTTAGGACCTACGAGCAGTACTTC. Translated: CASSSDDRVRTYEQYF.

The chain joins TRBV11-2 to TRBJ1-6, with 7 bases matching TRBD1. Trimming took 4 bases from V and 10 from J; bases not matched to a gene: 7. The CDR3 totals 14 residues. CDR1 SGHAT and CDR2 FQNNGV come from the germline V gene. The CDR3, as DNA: TGTGCCAGCAGCTCAGACAGGGCAACATCACCCCTCCACTTT. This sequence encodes CASSSDRATSPLHF.

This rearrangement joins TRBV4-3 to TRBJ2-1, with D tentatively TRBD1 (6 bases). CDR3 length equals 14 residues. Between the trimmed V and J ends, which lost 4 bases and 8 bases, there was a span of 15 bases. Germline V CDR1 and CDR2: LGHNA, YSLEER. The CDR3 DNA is TGCGCCAGCAGCCCTATACAGGGTTTCGATGAGCAGTTCTTC. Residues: CASSPIQGFDEQFF.

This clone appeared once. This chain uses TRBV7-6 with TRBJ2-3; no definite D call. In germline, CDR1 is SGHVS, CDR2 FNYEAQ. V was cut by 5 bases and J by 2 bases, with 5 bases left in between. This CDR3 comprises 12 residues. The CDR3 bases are TGTGCCAGCAGCGCGAACACAGATACGCAGTATTTT. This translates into CASSANTDTQYF. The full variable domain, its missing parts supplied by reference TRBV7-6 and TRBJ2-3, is GAGVSQSPRYKVTKRGQDVALRCDPISGHVSLYWYRQALGQGPEFLTYFNYEAQQDKSGLPNDRFSAERPEGSISTLTIQRTEQRDSAMYRCASSANTDTQYFGPGTRLTVL.